The source of this T cell receptor (beta chain) is a study of molecular identifiers for immune sequencing clone quantification. Study results and caveats: The study found clones above 20 RNA copies held over 97% of effector molecules and under 1% in naive cells.

V lost 4 bases and J lost 3; bases outside the gene matches: 4. In germline, CDR1 is SEHNR, CDR2 FQNEAQ (reference sequence). This CDR3 contains 15 residues. TCRdb re-called the PCR reads with MiXCR, one entry per CDR3 protein. The profile shows around 25,000 distinct CDR3 sequences, roughly a sixth of them singletons. At least ten counts were recorded for this clonotype. Its antigen is currently unknown. Specimen: naive CD8+ T cells from blood, with Jurkat cell RNA spiked in. Documented subset: FACS-sorted CD8+CD4-CCR7+CD45RA+ naive T cells. The origin of this receptor is a human donor in good health. Some libraries in this study had Jurkat cell RNA spiked in. The chain joins TRBV7-9 to TRBJ2-7, with 12 bases that match TRBD2. In DNA, the CDR3 is TGTGCCAGCAGCTCCAGGACTAGCGGGGTCTACGAGCAGTACTTC. This translates into CASSSRTSGVYEQYF.